Following are 23 T cell receptor beta chains from one sample sequenced in a study of T cell repertoires in cytomegalovirus infection (dated by TCRdb to about 2019). These reads were obtained on an Illumina HiSeq 1500. In TCRdb, the public reads were trimmed at Q25 with fastp and aligned with MiXCR, with productive beta chains retained. Each entry merges the rows of one CDR3 protein and shows their most common DNA and genes. Here the sample has roughly 230,000 distinct CDR3 sequences; about 23% occur a single time. Jointly, the top ten make up 15% to 20% of the sample. The sample taken for sequencing was CD8+ T cells from PBMCs. These receptors came from a human donor in good health (CMV status not recorded). Some clones in this sample may be carry-over from other donors' samples.

This chain links TRBV5-1 with TRBJ1-1, with D possibly matching TRBD1 (5 bases). Trimming removed 5 bases from V and 3 bases from J, with 14 bases in between. There are 14 residues in the CDR3. Germline assignment: CDR1 SGHRS and CDR2 YFSETQ. Here the CDR3 DNA reads TGCGCCAGCAGTATCATACAGGTTTACACTGAAGCTTTCTTT. Translated: CASSIIQVYTEAFF.

Ten or more counts support this clonotype. CDR3 residues: CASSQEGGGLYEQYF. The CDR3 DNA reads as TGTGCCAGCAGCCAAGAGGGCGGGGGTCTGTACGAGCAGTACTTC. The rearrangement joins TRBV4-2 to TRBJ2-7, with 7 bases matching TRBD2. The ends lost 0 bases at V and 4 bases at J; junction bases unmatched: 6. This CDR3 region has 15 residues. Looked up from germline, CDR1 is LGHNA and CDR2 is YNFKEQ.

This clonotype was detected ten times or more. V is TRBV7-2 and J is TRBJ2-7; 8 bases are a match to TRBD1. The CDR3 runs 14 residues. CDR1 is SGHTA and CDR2 is FQGNSA in the germline V gene. Trimming removed 5 bases from V and 5 bases from J; junction bases left unmatched: 8. CDR3 loop: CASSPRTGRDEQYF. The CDR3 DNA is TGTGCCAGCAGCCCTCGGACAGGGCGCGACGAGCAGTACTTC.

V gene TRBV13 combines with J gene TRBJ2-1; no clear D gene. CDR1 is PRHDT and CDR2 is FYEKMQ in the germline V gene (reference sequence). Deletions cut 5 bases from V and 9 bases from J, with 11 bases between. This CDR3 is built from 12 residues. CDR3 region: CASSPGFSEQFF. Written as DNA, the CDR3 is TGTGCCAGCAGCCCCGGCTTCTCTGAGCAGTTCTTC.

This clonotype was seen ten or more times. J is TRBJ2-5 and V is TRBV7-8, with D perhaps matching TRBD1 (5 bases). V lost 7 bases, J lost 2 bases, and 17 bases lay in between. This CDR3 contains 15 residues. CDR1 is SGHVS, CDR2 FQNEAQ, per germline. CDR3 in DNA: TGTGCCAGCAACGACCCGACAGAGATGCAAGAGACCCAGTACTTC. It yields the protein CASNDPTEMQETQYF.

Ten or more counts support this clonotype. This sequence joins TRBV7-6 and TRBJ2-1; D might be TRBD2 (6 bases). Germline V CDR1 and CDR2: SGHVS, FNYEAQ. The CDR3 is 15 amino acids. Trimming left V 6 bases short and J 7 bases short, with 19 bases between. The CDR3 DNA reads TGTGCCAGCAGTCGCACCCGACTAGGTGTGAATGAGCAGTTCTTC. Its translation: CASSRTRLGVNEQFF.

The J gene is TRBJ1-1, the V gene TRBV29-1; 11 bases map to TRBD1. V gave up 5 bases and J gave up 7 bases; unmatched junction bases: 9. The CDR3 contains 14 residues. Germline loops: CDR1 SQVTM, CDR2 ANQGSEA. CDR3 in DNA: TGCAGCGTTACCTCCGGGACAGGGGGAGATGAAGCTTTCTTT. Its translation: CSVTSGTGGDEAFF.

This clonotype was seen repeatedly, ten times or more. J is TRBJ2-2 and V is TRBV28; D gene uncertain. The CDR3 extends over 14 amino acids. Trimming pared 7 bases from V and 0 bases from J, leaving 9 bases between. Germline V gene lookup returns CDR1 MDHEN and CDR2 SYDVKM. The CDR3 loop is CASTPFANTGELFF. CDR3 nucleotide sequence: TGTGCCAGCACCCCATTCGCGAACACCGGGGAGCTGTTTTTT. The full variable domain, its missing parts supplied by reference TRBV28 and TRBJ2-2, is DVKVTQSSRYLVKRTGEKVFLECVQDMDHENMFWYRQDPGLGLRLIYFSYDVKMKEKGDIPEGYSVSREKKERFSLILESASTNQTSMYLCASTPFANTGELFFGEGSRLTVL.

This chain connects TRBV29-1 to TRBJ2-1; 10 bases agree with TRBD1. Looked up from germline, CDR1 is SQVTM and CDR2 is ANQGSEA. J gave up 7 bases and V 7 bases, and 7 bases lay outside the gene matches. The CDR3 has 13 residues. The CDR3 here is CSATGTGVNEQFF. The DNA for the CDR3 is TGCAGCGCAACCGGGACAGGGGTGAATGAGCAGTTCTTC.

This clonotype appeared a few times. The chain joins TRBV7-2 to TRBJ2-1; D possibly corresponds to TRBD2 (5 bases). Trimming stripped 0 bases from V and 3 bases from J, with 9 bases between. The CDR3 consists of 15 residues. Germline V gene data show CDR1 as SGHTA and CDR2 as FQGNSA. The CDR3 here is CASSLALAGYNEQFF. The CDR3 DNA is TGTGCCAGCAGCTTAGCGCTAGCAGGCTACAATGAGCAGTTCTTC.

This clonotype was seen a handful of times. The chain couples TRBV12-3 or TRBV12-4 to TRBJ2-7, with D unclear. V lost 3 bases, J lost 2 bases, and 11 bases lay in between. The CDR3 extends over 14 amino acids. CDR3 loop: CASSFSGRPYEQYF. Written as DNA, the CDR3 is TGTGCCAGCAGTTTTTCCGGGCGCCCCTACGAGCAGTACTTC.

The V call is TRBV2, the J call TRBJ2-5; no firm D call. V lost 6 bases and J 3 bases, leaving 8 bases between the germline ends. The germline CDR1 and CDR2 sequences are SNHLY and FYNNEI. This CDR3 region has 12 residues. The CDR3 DNA is TGTGCCAGCAGATTTTTTAAAGAGACCCAGTACTTC. Translation gives CASRFFKETQYF. The entire variable domain, with the rest obtained from reference TRBV2 and TRBJ2-5, is as follows: EPEVTQTPSHQVTQMGQEVILRCVPISNHLYFYWYRQILGQKVEFLVSFYNNEISEKSEIFDDQFSVERPDGSNFTLKIRSTKLEDSAMYFCASRFFKETQYFGPGTRLLVL.

The chain uses TRBV6-6 and TRBJ2-7, with 8 bases that match TRBD1. Per germline, CDR1 MNHNY and CDR2 SVGAGI (reference sequence). The length of the CDR3 is 14 residues. The V and J ends lost 1 base and 2 bases, in that order; junction bases with no gene match: 1. The CDR3 region has the DNA TGTGCCAGCAGTTACTTGACAGGGGCCTACGAGCAGTACTTC. It specifies CASSYLTGAYEQYF.

The V and J genes are TRBV14 and TRBJ2-1; D is ambiguous. V shed 4 bases and J shed 10 bases, with 14 bases lying between them. Germline V gene sequence: CDR1 SGHDN, CDR2 FVKESK. There are 13 residues in the CDR3. Here the CDR3 DNA reads TGTGCCAGCAGCCCCCGGACCATTAGGGAGCAGTTCTTC. It specifies CASSPRTIREQFF.

The chain joins TRBV15 to TRBJ2-7; no clear D. Trimming stripped 1 base from V and 2 bases from J, with 9 bases between. The V gene's germline CDR1 is LNHNV and CDR2 YYDKDF (reference sequence). CDR3 length: 14 residues. Written as DNA, the CDR3 is TGTGCCACCAGCAGAGGGATTTCTCCCTACGAGCAGTACTTC. As protein: CATSRGISPYEQYF. Looking up the rest from reference TRBV15 and TRBJ2-7 gives the full variable domain: DAMVIQNPRYQVTQFGKPVTLSCSQTLNHNVMYWYQQKSSQAPKLLFHYYDKDFNNEADTPDNFQSRRPNTSFCFLDIRSPGLGDTAMYLCATSRGISPYEQYFGPGTRLTVT.

This clonotype was observed a few times. The J gene is TRBJ2-5, the V gene TRBV29-1; TRBD2 matches at 8 bases. The ends lost 7 bases at V and 1 base at J; junction bases unmatched: 8. The CDR3 runs to 14 residues. Germline V gene lookup returns CDR1 SQVTM and CDR2 ANQGSEA. The CDR3 nucleotides read TGCAGCGCCGGGGGGGCGGATTTCCAAGAGACCCAGTACTTC. This codes for CSAGGADFQETQYF.

This clonotype was counted ten times or more. This chain uses TRBV7-6 with TRBJ2-1; 9 bases align to TRBD1. V was pared by 5 bases and J by 8 bases, with 13 bases of the junction left unmatched. The V gene's germline CDR1 is SGHVS and CDR2 FNYEAQ. This CDR3 comprises 16 residues. This chain's CDR3 is CASSKLGDRASDEQFF. CDR3 DNA: TGTGCCAGCAGCAAACTCGGGGACAGGGCTAGCGATGAGCAGTTCTTC.

The CDR3 is CSASESPGLVYEQYF. Here the CDR3 DNA reads TGCAGTGCCAGCGAATCCCCGGGACTAGTTTACGAGCAGTACTTC. The gene calls are TRBV20-1 and TRBJ2-7; 8 bases match TRBD2. V was clipped by 6 bases and J by 4 bases; unmatched bases: 14. This CDR3 is built from 15 residues. Germline CDR1 DFQATT, CDR2 SNEGSKA (reference sequence).

V is TRBV15 and J is TRBJ2-5; the match to TRBD2 covers 8 bases. From germline, CDR1 is LNHNV and CDR2 YYDKDF (reference sequence). With 1 base clipped from V and 5 bases from J, the junction kept 0 bases outside the gene matches. There are 13 residues in the CDR3. This CDR3 is CATSRASGETQYF. The CDR3 nucleotides are TGTGCCACCAGCAGAGCTAGCGGGGAGACCCAGTACTTC.

J is TRBJ1-1 and V is TRBV7-3; 7 bases agree with TRBD1. This CDR3 has 14 residues. Germline trimming cut 7 bases from V and 5 bases from J; bases unmatched to any gene: 10. The germline CDR1 and CDR2 sequences are SGHTA and FQGTGA. The CDR3 coding sequence is TGTGCCAGCATCCCCAGCAGGGGGGAGACTGAAGCTTTCTTT. Amino acid sequence: CASIPSRGETEAFF.

The V gene is TRBV20-1, the J gene TRBJ1-6, with 12 bases that match TRBD1. CDR3 length equals 17 residues. J lost 7 bases, V lost 6 bases, and 13 bases had no gene match. Germline loops: CDR1 DFQATT, CDR2 SNEGSKA (reference sequence). The CDR3 loop is CSARLGQGALNNSPLHF. CDR3 coding DNA: TGCAGTGCCCGGTTGGGACAGGGGGCTTTGAACAATTCACCCCTCCACTTT.

This clonotype was picked up a small number of times. The chain is built from TRBV12-3 or TRBV12-4 and TRBJ2-7; D not resolved. The CDR3 length is 13 residues. V lost 6 bases and J 3 bases, leaving 12 bases between the germline ends. The CDR3 here is CASSPARGYEQYF. DNA for the CDR3: TGTGCCAGCAGCCCAGCCCGCGGCTACGAGCAGTACTTC.

As regards this clonotype: A clone one base away is much larger, so this may be a read error. This chain uses TRBV12-3 or TRBV12-4 with TRBJ1-2; no clear D gene. The CDR3 runs 16 residues. Trimming cost V 8 bases and J 2 bases, with 21 bases left between them. CDR3: CASDPDLSPLNYGYTF. The CDR3 DNA follows: TGTGCCAGCGACCCGGACTTGTCCCCTTTAAACTATGGCTACACCTTC.